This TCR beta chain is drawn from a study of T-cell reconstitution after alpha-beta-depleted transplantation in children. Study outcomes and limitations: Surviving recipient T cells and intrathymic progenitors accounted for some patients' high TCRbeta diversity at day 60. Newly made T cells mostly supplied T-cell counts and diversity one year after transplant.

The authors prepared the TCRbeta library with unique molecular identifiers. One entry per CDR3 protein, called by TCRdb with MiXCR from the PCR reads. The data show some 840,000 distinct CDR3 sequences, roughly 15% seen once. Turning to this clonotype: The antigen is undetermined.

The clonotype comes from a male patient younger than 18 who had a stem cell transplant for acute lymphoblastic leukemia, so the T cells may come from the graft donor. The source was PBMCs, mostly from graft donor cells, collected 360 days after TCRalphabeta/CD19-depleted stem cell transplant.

The DNA of the CDR3 is TGCGCCAGCAGCTTCAGAGACAGCCGCAATGAGCAGTTCTTC. It translates to CASSFRDSRNEQFF. This chain links TRBV5-1 with TRBJ2-1; the D gene is possibly TRBD1 (5 bases). CDR3 length: 14 residues. Germline V gene sequence: CDR1 SGHRS, CDR2 YFSETQ. V dropped 2 bases and J dropped 6 bases, with 12 bases sitting between them.